The T cell receptor beta chain under discussion was sequenced for a study of Ad26.COV2.S vaccination and SARS-CoV-2 variants. Study summary: Enrollment placed the donor in the COV1001 Ad26.COV2.S trial arm.

With respect to this clone: Its antigen is unidentified.

The protocol was immunoSEQ multiplex PCR, while the TCRdb copy is restricted to in-frame clones and leaves out a portion. The sample consists of some 340,000 clones, 70% to 90% of them appearing once. The CDR3 is 17 residues long. V lost 0 bases, J lost 6 bases, and 10 bases stayed unmatched. Germline CDR1 LNHNV, CDR2 YYDKDF (reference sequence). Regarding the study as a whole: Recipients of vaccine and of placebo showed similar breadth of their non-spike TCR repertoires. Placebo recipients had lower spike-specific TCR breadth than vaccine recipients. Quantification of TCR breadth and depth may have yielded underestimates of total T cell responses.

This sample's treatment: 15 to 20 received Ad26.COV2.S at low or high dose, single or two shots; five or six received placebo; per-sample allocation not given. Sampling happened 63 days after the first vaccine or placebo injection. The receptor's source is a person aged 18 to 59 who received the Ad26.COV2.S COVID-19 vaccine or a placebo. V is TRBV15 and J is TRBJ2-2, with TRBD1 matching 7 bases. The sample was peripheral blood, taken in a trial of Ad26.COV2.S vaccine versus placebo. CDR3 DNA sequence: TGTGCCACCAGCAGAGAGGATAAAGGGGGCGCCCCCGGGGAGCTGTTTTTT. It specifies CATSREDKGGAPGELFF.